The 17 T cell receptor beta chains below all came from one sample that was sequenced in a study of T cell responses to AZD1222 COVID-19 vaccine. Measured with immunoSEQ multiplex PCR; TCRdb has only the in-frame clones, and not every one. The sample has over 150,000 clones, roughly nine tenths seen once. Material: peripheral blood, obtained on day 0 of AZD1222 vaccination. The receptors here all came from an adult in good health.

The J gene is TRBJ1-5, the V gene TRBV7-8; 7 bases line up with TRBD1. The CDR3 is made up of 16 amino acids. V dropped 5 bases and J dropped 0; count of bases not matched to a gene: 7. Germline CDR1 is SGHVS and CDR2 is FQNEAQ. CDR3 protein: CASSLGTVHSNQPQHF. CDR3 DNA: TGTGCCAGCAGCCTAGGGACAGTACATAGCAATCAGCCCCAGCATTTT.

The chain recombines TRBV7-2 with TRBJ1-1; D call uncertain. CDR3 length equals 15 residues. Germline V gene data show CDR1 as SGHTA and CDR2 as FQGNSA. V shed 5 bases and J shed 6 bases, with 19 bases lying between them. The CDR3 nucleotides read TGTGCCAGCAGCCCCGGTGGGAGGTATCCTTCTGAAGCTTTCTTT. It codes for CASSPGGRYPSEAFF.

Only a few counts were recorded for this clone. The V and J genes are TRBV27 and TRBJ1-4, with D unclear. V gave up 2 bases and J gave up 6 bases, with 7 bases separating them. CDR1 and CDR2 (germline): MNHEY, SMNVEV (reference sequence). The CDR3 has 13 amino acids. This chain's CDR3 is CASSLDRDEKLFF. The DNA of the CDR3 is TGTGCCAGCAGTTTAGATAGAGATGAAAAACTGTTTTTT.

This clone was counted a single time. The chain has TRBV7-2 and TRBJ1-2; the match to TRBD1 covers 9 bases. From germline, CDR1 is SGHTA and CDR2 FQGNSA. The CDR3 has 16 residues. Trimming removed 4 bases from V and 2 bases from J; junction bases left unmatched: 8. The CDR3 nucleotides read TGTGCCAGCAGCTCCCGCTGGGACAGGGTGAACTATGGCTACACCTTC. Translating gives CASSSRWDRVNYGYTF.

DNA of the CDR3: TGTGCCAGCAGCGAGGGACCAGGGGCTGAAGCTTTCTTT. Translating gives CASSEGPGAEAFF. The J gene is TRBJ1-1, the V gene TRBV9; the D gene is possibly TRBD1 (6 bases). Trimming left V 3 bases short and J 6 bases short, with 12 bases between. The CDR3 totals 13 residues. CDR1 is SGDLS, CDR2 YYNGEE, per germline.

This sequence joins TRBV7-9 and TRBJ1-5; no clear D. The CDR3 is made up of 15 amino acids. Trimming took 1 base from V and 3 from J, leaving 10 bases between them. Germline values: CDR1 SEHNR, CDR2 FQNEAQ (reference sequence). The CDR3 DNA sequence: TGTGCCAGCAGCTTAGTTGGCGGGATCAATCAGCCCCAGCATTTT. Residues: CASSLVGGINQPQHF.

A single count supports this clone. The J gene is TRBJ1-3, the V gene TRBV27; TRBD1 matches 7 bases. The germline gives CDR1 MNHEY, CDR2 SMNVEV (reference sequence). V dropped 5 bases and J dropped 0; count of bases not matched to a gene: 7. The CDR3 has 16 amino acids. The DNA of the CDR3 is TGTGCCAGCAGTCTGAGGGGACAGATCTCTGGAAACACCATATATTTT. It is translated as CASSLRGQISGNTIYF.

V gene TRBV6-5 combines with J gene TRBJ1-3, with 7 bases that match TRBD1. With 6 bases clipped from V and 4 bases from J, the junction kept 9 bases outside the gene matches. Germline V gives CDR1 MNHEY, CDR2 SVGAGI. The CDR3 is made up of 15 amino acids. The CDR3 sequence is CASSWDSRPGNTIYF. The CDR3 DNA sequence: TGTGCCAGCAGCTGGGACAGCCGCCCAGGAAACACCATATATTTT.

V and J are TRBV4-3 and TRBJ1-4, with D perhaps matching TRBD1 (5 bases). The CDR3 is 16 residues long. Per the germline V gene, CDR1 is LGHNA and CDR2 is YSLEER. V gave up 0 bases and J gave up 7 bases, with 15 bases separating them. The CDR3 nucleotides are TGCGCCAGCAGCCAAGATAAGGGAACGGGGGGTGAAAAACTGTTTTTT. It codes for CASSQDKGTGGEKLFF.

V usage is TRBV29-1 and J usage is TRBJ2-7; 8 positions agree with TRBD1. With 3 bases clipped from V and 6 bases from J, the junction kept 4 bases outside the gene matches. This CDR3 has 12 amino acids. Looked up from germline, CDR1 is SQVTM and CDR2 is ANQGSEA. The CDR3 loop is CSVEGTGGEQYF. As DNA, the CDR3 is TGCAGCGTTGAGGGGACAGGTGGCGAGCAGTACTTC.

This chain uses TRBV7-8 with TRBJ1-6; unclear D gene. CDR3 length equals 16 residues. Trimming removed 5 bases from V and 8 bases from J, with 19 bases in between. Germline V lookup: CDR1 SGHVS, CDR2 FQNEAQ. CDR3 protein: CASSRRANKFDSPLHF. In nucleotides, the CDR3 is TGTGCCAGCAGCCGACGGGCAAACAAATTCGATTCACCCCTCCACTTT. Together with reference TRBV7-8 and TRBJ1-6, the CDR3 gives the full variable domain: GAGVSQSPRYKVAKRGQDVALRCDPISGHVSLFWYQQALGQGPEFLTYFQNEAQLDKSGLPSDRFFAERPEGSVSTLKIQRTQQEDSAVYLCASSRRANKFDSPLHFGNGTRLTVT.

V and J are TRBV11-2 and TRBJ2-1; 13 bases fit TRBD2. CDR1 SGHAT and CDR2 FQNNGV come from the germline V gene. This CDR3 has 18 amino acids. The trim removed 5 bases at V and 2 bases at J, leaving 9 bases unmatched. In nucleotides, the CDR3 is TGTGCCAGCAGCCCCAGACTAGCGGGGGGCCCGACCTACAATGAGCAGTTCTTC. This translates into CASSPRLAGGPTYNEQFF.

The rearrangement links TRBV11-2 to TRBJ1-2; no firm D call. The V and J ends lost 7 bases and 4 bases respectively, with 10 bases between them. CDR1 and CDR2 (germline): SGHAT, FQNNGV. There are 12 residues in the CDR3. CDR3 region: CASTQGSYGYTF. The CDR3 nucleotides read TGTGCCAGCACACAAGGGAGCTATGGCTACACCTTC.

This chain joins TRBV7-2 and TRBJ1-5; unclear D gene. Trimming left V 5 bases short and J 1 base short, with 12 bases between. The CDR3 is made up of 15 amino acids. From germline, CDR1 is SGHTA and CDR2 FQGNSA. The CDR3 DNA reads TGTGCCAGCAGCCCGCATATCCGGAGCAATCAGCCCCAGCATTTT. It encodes CASSPHIRSNQPQHF.

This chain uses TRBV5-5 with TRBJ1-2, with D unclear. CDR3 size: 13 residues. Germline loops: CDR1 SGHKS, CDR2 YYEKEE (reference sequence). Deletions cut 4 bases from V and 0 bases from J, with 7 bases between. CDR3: CASSLGSNYGYTF. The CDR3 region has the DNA TGTGCCAGCAGCCTTGGATCTAACTATGGCTACACCTTC.

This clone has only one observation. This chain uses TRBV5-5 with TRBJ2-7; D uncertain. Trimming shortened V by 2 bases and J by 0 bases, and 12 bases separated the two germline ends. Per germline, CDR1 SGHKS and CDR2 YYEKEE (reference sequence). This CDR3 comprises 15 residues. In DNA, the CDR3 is TGTGCCAGCAGCTTTATTGAGGCACCCTCCTACGAGCAGTACTTC. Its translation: CASSFIEAPSYEQYF.

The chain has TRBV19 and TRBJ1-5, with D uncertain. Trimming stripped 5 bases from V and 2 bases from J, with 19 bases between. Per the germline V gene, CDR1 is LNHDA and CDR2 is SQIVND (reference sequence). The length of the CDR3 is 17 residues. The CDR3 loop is CASSRILSGLGNQPQHF. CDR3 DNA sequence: TGTGCCAGTAGTCGAATCCTCTCAGGTTTAGGCAATCAGCCCCAGCATTTT. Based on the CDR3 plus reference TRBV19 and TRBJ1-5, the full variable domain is DGGITQSPKYLFRKEGQNVTLSCEQNLNHDAMYWYRQDPGQGLRLIYYSQIVNDFQKGDIAEGYSVSREKKESFPLTVTSAQKNPTAFYLCASSRILSGLGNQPQHFGDGTRLSIL.